This paragraph reports one T cell receptor (beta chain). Its antigen is currently unknown. This entry belongs to a study of post-analysis software for immune sequencing data. Whole-study results and caveats: With TRBV5-6, TRBV5-1 and TRBV20-1 included, five TRBV segments were more frequent in patients than in controls.

The library was made from cDNA and included unique molecular identifiers. TCRdb called the PCR reads again in MiXCR, with one record for every CDR3 protein. The data contain hundreds of thousands of distinct CDR3 sequences, 55% to 70% of them seen just once; the ten biggest clones take up roughly 12%. The germline CDR1 and CDR2 sequences are SEHNR and FQNEAQ (reference sequence). This CDR3 is 14 amino acids long. The V end lost 4 bases, the J end lost 4 bases, and 13 bases lay between the germline ends. The chain carries TRBV7-9 and TRBJ1-1, with D perhaps TRBD1 (5 bases). Sequencing was performed on blood. This receptor was identified in a girl under 10 years old with multiple sclerosis. The CDR3 DNA sequence: TGTGCCAGCAGCTATGACAGTCGGGGCACTGAAGCTTTCTTT. Protein: CASSYDSRGTEAFF.